These 13 T cell receptor beta chains were sequenced from one sample in a study of PD-1 blockade in classical Hodgkin lymphoma. Method: immunoSEQ multiplex PCR; TCRdb's copy keeps in-frame clones and lacks some. The sample consists of roughly 90,000 clones, 83% of them appearing once. The time point is: cycle 4 day 1 (C4D1), after more than 5 weeks of nivolumab. After autologous stem cell transplantation all patients relapsed, and prior brentuximab vedotin exposure differed between cohorts. The source was peripheral blood mononuclear cells (PBMCs), collected before the fourth cycle of nivolumab. Receptor source: a human donor with classical Hodgkin lymphoma.

The chain carries TRBV7-2 and TRBJ1-5; 12 bases match TRBD1. This CDR3 comprises 17 residues. V dropped 6 bases and J dropped 6; count of bases not matched to a gene: 12. Germline V gives CDR1 SGHTA, CDR2 FQGNSA. This CDR3 is CASSPGTGGSFSQPQHF. DNA for the CDR3: TGTGCCAGCAGTCCCGGGACAGGGGGCTCATTCAGTCAGCCCCAGCATTTT.

CDR3 loop: CASSEQGLRLAGTDTQYF. The DNA of the CDR3 is TGTGCCAGCAGTGAACAGGGACTCAGACTAGCGGGCACAGATACGCAGTATTTT. The chain is built from TRBV2 and TRBJ2-3; TRBD2 matches 9 bases. V lost 2 bases and J lost 1; bases outside the gene matches: 10. The CDR3 has 18 residues. Germline CDR1 is SNHLY and CDR2 is FYNNEI. The whole variable domain, remainder taken from reference TRBV2 and TRBJ2-3, is EPEVTQTPSHQVTQMGQEVILRCVPISNHLYFYWYRQILGQKVEFLVSFYNNEISEKSEIFDDQFSVERPDGSNFTLKIRSTKLEDSAMYFCASSEQGLRLAGTDTQYFGPGTRLTVL.

The CDR3: CASSPGENIQYF. CDR3 DNA sequence: TGTGCCAGCTCACCTGGGGAGAACATTCAGTACTTC. The chain combines TRBV18 with TRBJ2-4; maybe TRBD2 (5 bases). There are 12 residues in the CDR3. Germline CDR1 reads KGHSH; CDR2 reads LQKENI. V gave up 3 bases and J gave up 7 bases, with 7 bases separating them.

J is TRBJ1-2 and V is TRBV4-3, with 9 bases matching TRBD1. Germline values: CDR1 LGHNA, CDR2 YSLEER. The CDR3 contains 15 residues. V dropped 1 base and J dropped 7; count of bases not matched to a gene: 7. The CDR3: CASSQVDRGGGGYTF. CDR3 sequence (DNA): TGCGCCAGCAGCCAAGTGGACAGGGGAGGAGGTGGCTACACCTTC.

This clone has just a few counts. The V call is TRBV9, the J call TRBJ2-2; 9 positions match TRBD1. Trimming took 2 bases from V and 6 from J; bases not matched to a gene: 5. CDR1 and CDR2 (germline): SGDLS, YYNGEE. The CDR3 length is 15 residues. The CDR3 here is CASSVGQGFSGELFF. DNA of the CDR3: TGTGCCAGCAGCGTGGGACAGGGTTTCTCCGGGGAGCTGTTTTTT.

A single count supports this clone. V and J are TRBV6-1 and TRBJ1-3, with 8 bases lining up with TRBD1. This CDR3 is built from 17 residues. The germline CDR1 and CDR2 sequences are MNHNS and SASEGT. V was pared by 3 bases and J by 3 bases, with 10 bases of the junction left unmatched. CDR3 protein: CASSEVGQGAYGNTIYF. The DNA of the CDR3 is TGTGCCAGCAGTGAGGTTGGTCAGGGGGCTTATGGAAACACCATATATTTT.

This chain joins TRBV5-8 and TRBJ2-1; D is unresolved. CDR1 SGHTS and CDR2 YDEGEE come from the germline V gene. The CDR3 sequence is 14 residues long. V was trimmed by 4 bases and J by 5 bases, leaving 13 bases between them. The CDR3 nucleotides read TGTGCCAGCAGCCGTCGGACGGAAAACAATGAGCAGTTCTTC. As protein: CASSRRTENNEQFF.

Many counts were recorded for this clone. This CDR3 reads CASSTAVALRAGEQFF. The CDR3 DNA sequence: TGTGCCAGTAGCACCGCCGTGGCACTCCGGGCAGGTGAGCAGTTCTTC. V usage is TRBV19 and J usage is TRBJ2-1; no clear D gene. This CDR3 spans 16 amino acids. Trimming left V 6 bases short and J 9 bases short, with 24 bases between. CDR1 is LNHDA and CDR2 is SQIVND in the germline V gene (reference sequence).

The rearrangement uses TRBV10-3 and TRBJ2-5; TRBD1 matches at 9 bases. J lost 1 base, V lost 0 bases, and 6 bases had no gene match. Germline V lookup: CDR1 ENHRY, CDR2 SYGVKD. The CDR3 runs to 17 residues. This CDR3 is CAISESGTGRPQETQYF. CDR3 DNA: TGTGCCATCAGTGAGTCCGGGACAGGGAGGCCCCAAGAGACCCAGTACTTC.

The chain employs TRBV11-2 and TRBJ1-2; D gene ambiguous. CDR1 SGHAT and CDR2 FQNNGV come from the germline V gene. The CDR3 covers 13 residues. Trimming removed 0 bases at V and 4 bases at J, with 6 bases between. The CDR3 region has the DNA TGTGCCAGCAGCTTAGATCCCGGCTATGGCTACACCTTC. Translating gives CASSLDPGYGYTF.

V and J are TRBV27 and TRBJ2-2; 8 nucleotides align to TRBD2. Losses at the gene ends were 6 bases for V and 5 bases for J; bases not matched to a gene: 5. The V gene's germline CDR1 is MNHEY and CDR2 SMNVEV (reference sequence). This CDR3 region has 14 residues. CDR3 DNA sequence: TGTGCCAGCAGCTGGAAGCGGGAGACCGGGGAGCTGTTTTTT. It specifies CASSWKRETGELFF.

The chain combines TRBV6-1 with TRBJ2-7, with a weak D call TRBD2 (5 bases). CDR3 length: 13 amino acids. Germline lookup yields CDR1 MNHNS and CDR2 SASEGT. Trimming took off 8 bases at V and 0 bases at J, with 11 bases between the two ends. This CDR3 reads CASRRTSSYEQYF. In DNA form, the CDR3 reads TGTGCCAGCCGCCGGACTTCCTCCTACGAGCAGTACTTC.

This chain's CDR3 is CASSYQGEGYTF. CDR3 in DNA: TGTGCCAGCAGTTATCAGGGTGAAGGCTACACCTTC. This chain links TRBV28 with TRBJ1-2; D might be TRBD1 (5 bases). This CDR3 has 12 residues. Germline loops: CDR1 MDHEN, CDR2 SYDVKM. V gave up 4 bases and J gave up 8 bases, with 11 bases separating them.